This TCR beta chain was recovered during a study of T cell responses to AZD1222 COVID-19 vaccine. Notes on the study in general: Donors were mostly white British, more females; clonal diversity possibly underestimated. When two AZD1222 doses had been given, Spike-specific TCR breadth and depth rose. The span of vaccine-associated CD4 TCRs extended across spike, with dominance at 160-218 and 743-854. Reportedly, close to half of spike-specific TCRs are directed against unmutated variant regions.

For this clone: Antigen unknown.

Germline-derived CDR1 and CDR2 are ENHRY and SYGVKD. The CDR3 spans 15 residues. V was cut by 7 bases and J by 0 bases, with 13 bases left in between. Using immunoSEQ multiplex PCR, the repertoire was profiled, and TCRdb retains in-frame clones only, with some absent. The table records 70,000 to 80,000 clones, 70% to 90% of them present only once. The sample consisted of peripheral blood, taken on day 0 of AZD1222 vaccination. The TCR comes from an adult in good health. The chain combines TRBV10-3 with TRBJ2-1; the D gene is possibly TRBD2 (5 bases). Here the CDR3 DNA reads TGTGCCATCAACAGCGGACGAAGCTCCTACAATGAGCAGTTCTTC. It yields the protein CAINSGRSSYNEQFF.